This TCR beta chain was obtained from a study of cytomegalovirus exposure and HLA in healthy donors. Across the study: In a later analysis, the approximately 110 validation repertoires were reported to have used the same platform as the 550 to 850 first-cohort repertoires.

V was cut by 4 bases and J by 10 bases, with 12 bases left in between. Per germline, CDR1 SGHTS and CDR2 YDEGEE. The CDR3 has 12 residues. This clone was recorded only once. Its antigen is as yet unknown. Study-level points and caveats: In vitro checks showed that a few CMV-associated chains really do target CMV antigens. Cytomegalovirus association was assigned to some 160 TCR beta chains.

Clones were read by immunoSEQ multiplex PCR, and TCRdb kept only the in-frame ones, dropping some. The sample consists of 90,000 to 130,000 clones, around nine tenths of them appearing once. The source material was PBMCs. This receptor was obtained from a woman aged 18-35 years in good health and CMV-seronegative. The gene calls are TRBV5-8 and TRBJ2-4; a possible D gene is TRBD2 (5 bases). The CDR3 protein is CASSPPGEIQYF. In DNA, the CDR3 is TGTGCCAGCAGCCCCCCCGGGGAGATTCAGTACTTC.